This entry is about one T cell receptor beta chain. The target antigen is unknown. The source of the sample is a study of persistence of HIV-infected CD4 T cells. Looking at the study overall: The sample holds CD4+ T cells responsive to CMV or HIV-1 Gag. Two participants gave one leukapheresis sample; others gave up to about 200 mL blood repeatedly. Whole-study results and caveats: CMV- and Gag-responding cells had lower TCRbeta richness than CD3/CD28-responding cells.

The immunoSEQ assay was version 4, run in survey mode. The data were produced by immunoSEQ multiplex PCR, yet TCRdb's version contains in-frame clones alone and is incomplete. In the table there are roughly 64,000 clones, about 69% of which are singletons. Cells were stimulated with overlapping HIV-1 Gag 15-mer peptides. CD40L-negative CD69-negative CD45RO-high memory CD4+ T cells were sorted as populations depleted of antigen-responding cells. For around 17 hours, CD8-depleted PBMCs received anti-CD28/CD49d costimulation, a CD40-blocking antibody and enfuvirtide. This CDR3 is built from 24 residues. Germline V CDR1 and CDR2: LNHDA, SQIVND (reference sequence). The V and J ends lost 4 bases and 5 bases, in that order; junction bases with no gene match: 26.

The TCR comes from an adult man with HIV who was CMV-seropositive. This specimen was CD4+ T cells sorted from PBMCs after approximately 19-hour stimulation, taken from a patient who received antiretroviral therapy. The genes are TRBV19 and TRBJ2-1, with 16 bases lining up with TRBD2. CDR3 residues: CASSTRRGNSPGTSGGARHNEQFF. The CDR3 DNA reads TGTGCCAGTAGTACGCGTCGCGGTAATAGTCCCGGGACTAGCGGGGGGGCCAGACACAATGAGCAGTTCTTC.